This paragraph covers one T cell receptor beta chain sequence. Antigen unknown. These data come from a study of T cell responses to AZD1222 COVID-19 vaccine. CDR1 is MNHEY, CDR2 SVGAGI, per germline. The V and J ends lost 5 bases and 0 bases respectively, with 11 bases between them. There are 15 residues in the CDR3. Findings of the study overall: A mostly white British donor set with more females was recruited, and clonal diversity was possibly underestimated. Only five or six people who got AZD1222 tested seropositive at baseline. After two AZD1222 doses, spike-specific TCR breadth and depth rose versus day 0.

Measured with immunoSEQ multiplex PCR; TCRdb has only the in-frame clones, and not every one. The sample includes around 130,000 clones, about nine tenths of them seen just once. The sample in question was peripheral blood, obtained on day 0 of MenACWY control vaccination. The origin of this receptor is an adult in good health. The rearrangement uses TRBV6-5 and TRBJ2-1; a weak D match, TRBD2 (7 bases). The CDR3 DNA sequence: TGTGCCAGCAGTCGAAGGGGGGGCTCCTACAATGAGCAGTTCTTC. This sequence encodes CASSRRGGSYNEQFF.